Listed below are T cell receptor beta chains from one sample, sequenced in a study of vaccination and CD4 T cells after COVID-19. TCRdb reprocessed the PCR reads with MiXCR, giving one entry per CDR3 protein. The profile shows more than 13,000 distinct CDR3 sequences, 50% to 60% of them singletons. The antigens of these receptors remain unknown. The sample here was CD4+ T cells from blood, cultured in vitro, taken before SARS-CoV-2 vaccination. These receptor sequences come from a human donor who had recovered from COVID-19. Both conserved end residues are part of each CDR3.

v_call cdr3_aa
TRBV7-2 CASSSGTSGRNNQYF
TRBV20-1 CSAYNPGLPRHEQFF
TRBV19 CASSEQGAAGNTIYF
TRBV6-1 CASNRRHEAFF
TRBV19 CASSTSGRAGEQFF
TRBV11-1 CASSAYRDSHGYTF
TRBV7-3 CASTTRAGIVGSEEKLFF
TRBV10-1 CASSEPTEDTQYF
TRBV3-1 CASSQDTLAGGDCPPSSYEQYF
TRBV6-1 CASSDDRGRNQPQHF
TRBV5-6 CASSSGRRTEAFF
TRBV7-2 CASSLPPPKSSYEQYF